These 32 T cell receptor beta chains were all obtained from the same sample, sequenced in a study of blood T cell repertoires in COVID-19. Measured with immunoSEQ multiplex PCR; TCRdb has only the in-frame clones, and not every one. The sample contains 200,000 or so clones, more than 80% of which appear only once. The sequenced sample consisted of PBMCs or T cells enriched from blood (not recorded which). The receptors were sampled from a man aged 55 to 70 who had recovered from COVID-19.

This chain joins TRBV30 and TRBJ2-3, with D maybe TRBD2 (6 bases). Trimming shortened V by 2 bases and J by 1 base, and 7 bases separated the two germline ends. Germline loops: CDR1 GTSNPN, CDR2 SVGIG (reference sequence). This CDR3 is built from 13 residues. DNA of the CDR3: TGTGCCTGGAGTCCGGGGGGCACAGATACGCAGTATTTT. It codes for CAWSPGGTDTQYF.

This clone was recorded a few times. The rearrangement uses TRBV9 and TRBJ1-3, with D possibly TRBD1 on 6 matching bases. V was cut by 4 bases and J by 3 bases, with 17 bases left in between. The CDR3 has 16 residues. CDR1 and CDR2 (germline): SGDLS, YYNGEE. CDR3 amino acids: CASSPLPGAGGNTIYF. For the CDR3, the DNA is TGTGCCAGCAGCCCCCTCCCAGGGGCGGGTGGAAACACCATATATTTT.

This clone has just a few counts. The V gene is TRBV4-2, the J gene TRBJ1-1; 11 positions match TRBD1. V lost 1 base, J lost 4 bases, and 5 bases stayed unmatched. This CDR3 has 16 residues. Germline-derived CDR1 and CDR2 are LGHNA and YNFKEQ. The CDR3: CASSQGTGGAGTEAFF. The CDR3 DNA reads TGTGCCAGCAGCCAAGGGACAGGGGGCGCAGGCACTGAAGCTTTCTTT.

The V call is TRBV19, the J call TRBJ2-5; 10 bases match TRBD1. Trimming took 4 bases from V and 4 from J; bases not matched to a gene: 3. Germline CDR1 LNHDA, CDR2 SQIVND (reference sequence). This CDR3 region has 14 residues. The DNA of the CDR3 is TGTGCCAGTAGTAAATGGACAGGGGGAGAGACCCAGTACTTC. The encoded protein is CASSKWTGGETQYF.

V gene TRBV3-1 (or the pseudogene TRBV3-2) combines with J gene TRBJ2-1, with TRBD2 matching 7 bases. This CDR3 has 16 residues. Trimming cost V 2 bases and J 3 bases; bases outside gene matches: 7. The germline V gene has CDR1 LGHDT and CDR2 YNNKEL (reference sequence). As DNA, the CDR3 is TGTGCCAGCAGCCAACCGCCGGCGGGGGTCTACAATGAGCAGTTCTTC. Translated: CASSQPPAGVYNEQFF.

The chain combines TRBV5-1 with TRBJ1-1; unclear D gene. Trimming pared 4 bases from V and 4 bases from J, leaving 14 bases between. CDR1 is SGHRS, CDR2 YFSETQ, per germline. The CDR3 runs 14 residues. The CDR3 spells CASSRLSPGTEAFF. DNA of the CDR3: TGCGCCAGCAGCCGATTGAGCCCGGGCACTGAAGCTTTCTTT.

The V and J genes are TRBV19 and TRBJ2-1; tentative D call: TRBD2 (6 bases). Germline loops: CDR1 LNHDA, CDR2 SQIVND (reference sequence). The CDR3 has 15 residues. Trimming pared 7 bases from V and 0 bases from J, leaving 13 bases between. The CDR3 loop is CASNPYGSSYNEQFF. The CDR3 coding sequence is TGTGCCAGTAATCCCTACGGGAGCTCCTACAATGAGCAGTTCTTC.

The CDR3 is CASSTRQGNTDTQYF. The CDR3 coding sequence is TGTGCCAGCAGCACACGACAGGGGAACACAGATACGCAGTATTTT. The chain has TRBV7-9 and TRBJ2-3, with 8 bases fitting TRBD1. Looked up from germline, CDR1 is SEHNR and CDR2 is FQNEAQ (reference sequence). CDR3 size: 15 residues. J lost 2 bases, V lost 5 bases, and 6 bases had no gene match.

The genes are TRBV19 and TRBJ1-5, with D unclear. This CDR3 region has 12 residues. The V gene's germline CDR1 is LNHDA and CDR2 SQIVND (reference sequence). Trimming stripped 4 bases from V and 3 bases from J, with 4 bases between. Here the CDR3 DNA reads TGTGCCAGTAGTACCTACAATCAGCCCCAGCATTTT. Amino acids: CASSTYNQPQHF.

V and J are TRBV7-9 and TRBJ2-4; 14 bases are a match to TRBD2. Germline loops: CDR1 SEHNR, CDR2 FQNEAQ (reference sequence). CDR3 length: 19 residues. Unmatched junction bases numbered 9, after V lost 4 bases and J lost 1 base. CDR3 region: CASSSLTSGGALAKNIQYF. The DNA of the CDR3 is TGTGCCAGCAGCTCTTTGACTAGCGGGGGGGCCCTGGCCAAAAACATTCAGTACTTC.

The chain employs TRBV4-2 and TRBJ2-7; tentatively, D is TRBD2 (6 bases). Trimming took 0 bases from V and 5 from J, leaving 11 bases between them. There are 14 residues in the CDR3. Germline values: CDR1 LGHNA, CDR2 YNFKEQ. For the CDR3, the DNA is TGTGCCAGCAGCCAAGAACGGGGGTGGGACGAGCAGTACTTC. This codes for CASSQERGWDEQYF.

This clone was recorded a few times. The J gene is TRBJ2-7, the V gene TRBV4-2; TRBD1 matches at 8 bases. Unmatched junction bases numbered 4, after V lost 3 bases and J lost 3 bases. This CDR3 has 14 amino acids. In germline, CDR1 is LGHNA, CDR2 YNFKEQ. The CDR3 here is CASSHFGQGYEQYF. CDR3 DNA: TGTGCCAGCAGCCATTTCGGACAGGGCTACGAGCAGTACTTC.

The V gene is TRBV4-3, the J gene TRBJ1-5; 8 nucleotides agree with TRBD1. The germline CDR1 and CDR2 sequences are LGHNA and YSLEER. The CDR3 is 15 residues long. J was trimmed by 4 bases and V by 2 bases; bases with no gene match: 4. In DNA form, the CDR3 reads TGCGCCAGCAGCCAACATACAGGGGGAAATCAGCCCCAGCATTTT. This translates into CASSQHTGGNQPQHF.

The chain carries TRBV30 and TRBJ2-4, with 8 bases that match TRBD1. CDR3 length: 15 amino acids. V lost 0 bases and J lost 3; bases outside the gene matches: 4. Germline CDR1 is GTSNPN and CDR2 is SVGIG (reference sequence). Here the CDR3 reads CAWSVQGGVKNIQYF. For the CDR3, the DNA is TGTGCCTGGAGTGTACAGGGGGGAGTCAAAAACATTCAGTACTTC.

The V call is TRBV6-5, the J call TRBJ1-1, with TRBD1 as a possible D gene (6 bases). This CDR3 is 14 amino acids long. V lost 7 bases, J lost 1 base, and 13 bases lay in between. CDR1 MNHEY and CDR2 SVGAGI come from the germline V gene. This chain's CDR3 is CASIYREGNTEAFF. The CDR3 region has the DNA TGTGCCAGCATCTACAGGGAAGGGAACACTGAAGCTTTCTTT.

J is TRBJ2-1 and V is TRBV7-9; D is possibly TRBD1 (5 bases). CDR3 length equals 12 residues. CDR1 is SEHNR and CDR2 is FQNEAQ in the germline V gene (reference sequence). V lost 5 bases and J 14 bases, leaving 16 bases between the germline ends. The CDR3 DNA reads TGTGCCAGCAGCACTACTCAGGGTTTAGAGTTCTTC. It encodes CASSTTQGLEFF.

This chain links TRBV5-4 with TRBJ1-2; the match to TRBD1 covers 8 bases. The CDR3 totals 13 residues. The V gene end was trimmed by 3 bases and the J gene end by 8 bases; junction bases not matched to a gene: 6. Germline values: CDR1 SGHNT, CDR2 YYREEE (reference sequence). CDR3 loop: CASSSIQGEGYTF. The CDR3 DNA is TGTGCCAGCAGCTCAATACAGGGGGAAGGCTACACCTTC. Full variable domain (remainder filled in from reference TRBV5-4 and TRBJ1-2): ETGVTQSPTHLIKTRGQQVTLRCSSQSGHNTVSWYQQALGQGPQFIFQYYREEENGRGNFPPRFSGLQFPNYSSELNVNALELDDSALYLCASSSIQGEGYTFGSGTRLTVV.

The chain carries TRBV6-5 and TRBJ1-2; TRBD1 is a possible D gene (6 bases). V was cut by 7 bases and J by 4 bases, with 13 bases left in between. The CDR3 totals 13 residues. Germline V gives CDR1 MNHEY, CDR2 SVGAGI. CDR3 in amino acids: CASTGQRIYGYTF. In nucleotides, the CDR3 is TGTGCCAGCACCGGACAGAGAATCTATGGCTACACCTTC.

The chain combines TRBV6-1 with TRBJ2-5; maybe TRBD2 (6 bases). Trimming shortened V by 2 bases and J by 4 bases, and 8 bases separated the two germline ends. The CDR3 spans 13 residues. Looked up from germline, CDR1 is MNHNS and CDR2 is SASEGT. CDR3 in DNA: TGTGCCAGCAGTGAACTAGCGAGAGAGACCCAGTACTTC. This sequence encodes CASSELARETQYF.

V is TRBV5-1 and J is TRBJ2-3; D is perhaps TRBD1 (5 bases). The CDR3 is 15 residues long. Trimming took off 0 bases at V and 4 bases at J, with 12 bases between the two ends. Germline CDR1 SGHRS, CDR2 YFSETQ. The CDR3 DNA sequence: TGCGCCAGCAGCTTGGTGAATAGCAGGGCAGATACGCAGTATTTT. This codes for CASSLVNSRADTQYF. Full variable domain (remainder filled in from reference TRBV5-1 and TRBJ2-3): KAGVTQTPRYLIKTRGQQVTLSCSPISGHRSVSWYQQTPGQGLQFLFEYFSETQRNKGNFPGRFSGRQFSNSRSEMNVSTLELGDSALYLCASSLVNSRADTQYFGPGTRLTVL.

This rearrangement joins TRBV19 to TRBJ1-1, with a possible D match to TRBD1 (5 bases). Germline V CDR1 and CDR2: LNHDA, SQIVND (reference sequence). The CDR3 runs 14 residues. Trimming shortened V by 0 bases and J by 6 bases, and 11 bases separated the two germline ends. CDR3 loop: CASSIESEGAEAFF. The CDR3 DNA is TGTGCCAGTAGTATAGAAAGTGAAGGGGCTGAAGCTTTCTTT.

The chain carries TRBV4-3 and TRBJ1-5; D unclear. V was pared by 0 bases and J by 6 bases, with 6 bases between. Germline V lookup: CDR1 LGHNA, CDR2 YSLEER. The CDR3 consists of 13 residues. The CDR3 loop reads CASSQDPGQPQHF. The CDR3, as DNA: TGCGCCAGCAGCCAAGATCCGGGTCAGCCCCAGCATTTT.

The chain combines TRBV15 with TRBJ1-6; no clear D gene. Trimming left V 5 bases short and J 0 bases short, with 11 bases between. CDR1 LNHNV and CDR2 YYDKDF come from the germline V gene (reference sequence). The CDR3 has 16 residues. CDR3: CATSGGRRSYNSPLHF. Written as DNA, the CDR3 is TGTGCCACCAGCGGCGGGCGACGCTCCTATAATTCACCCCTCCACTTT.

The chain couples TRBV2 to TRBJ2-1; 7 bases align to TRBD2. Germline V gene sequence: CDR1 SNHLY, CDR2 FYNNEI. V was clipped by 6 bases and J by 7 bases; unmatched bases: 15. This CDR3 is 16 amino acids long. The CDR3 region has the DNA TGTGCCAGCAGGAAGGGAGGGGTGACTGTAGGGAATGAGCAGTTCTTC. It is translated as CASRKGGVTVGNEQFF.

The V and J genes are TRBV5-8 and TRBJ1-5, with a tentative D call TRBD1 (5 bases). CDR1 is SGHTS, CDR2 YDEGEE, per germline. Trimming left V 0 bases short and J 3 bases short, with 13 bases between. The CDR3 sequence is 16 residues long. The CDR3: CASSLEQGRYNQPQHF. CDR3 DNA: TGTGCCAGCAGCTTGGAGCAGGGAAGATACAATCAGCCCCAGCATTTT.

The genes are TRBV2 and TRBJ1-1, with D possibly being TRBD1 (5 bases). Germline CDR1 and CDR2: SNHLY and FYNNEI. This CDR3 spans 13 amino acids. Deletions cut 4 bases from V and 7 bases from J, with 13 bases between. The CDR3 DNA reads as TGTGCCAGCAGTGTTAGGACAACGGATGAAGCTTTCTTT. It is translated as CASSVRTTDEAFF.

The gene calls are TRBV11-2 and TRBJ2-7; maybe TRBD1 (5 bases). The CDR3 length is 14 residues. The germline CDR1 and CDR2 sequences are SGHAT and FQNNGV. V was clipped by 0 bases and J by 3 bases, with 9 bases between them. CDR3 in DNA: TGTGCCAGCAGCTTAGACTCACAGGTCTACGAGCAGTACTTC. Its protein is CASSLDSQVYEQYF.

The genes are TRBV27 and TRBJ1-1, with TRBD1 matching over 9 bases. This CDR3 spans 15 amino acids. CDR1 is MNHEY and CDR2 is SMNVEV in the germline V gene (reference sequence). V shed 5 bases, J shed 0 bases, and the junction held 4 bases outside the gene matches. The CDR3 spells CASSGTGILNTEAFF. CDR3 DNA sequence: TGTGCCAGCAGTGGGACAGGGATATTGAACACTGAAGCTTTCTTT.

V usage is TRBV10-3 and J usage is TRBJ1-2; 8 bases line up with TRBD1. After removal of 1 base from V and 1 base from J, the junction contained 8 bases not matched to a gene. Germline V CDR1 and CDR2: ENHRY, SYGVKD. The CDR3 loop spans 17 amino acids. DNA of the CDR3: TGTGCCATCAGTGAGTGGAGGGGACAGGACATTAACTATGGCTACACCTTC. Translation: CAISEWRGQDINYGYTF.

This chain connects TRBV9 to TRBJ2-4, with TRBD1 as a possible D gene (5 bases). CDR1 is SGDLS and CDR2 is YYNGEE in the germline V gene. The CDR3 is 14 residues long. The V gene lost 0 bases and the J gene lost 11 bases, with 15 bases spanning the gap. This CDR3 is CASSVGLGATLQYF. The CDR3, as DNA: TGTGCCAGCAGCGTAGGTCTTGGGGCTACCCTTCAGTACTTC.

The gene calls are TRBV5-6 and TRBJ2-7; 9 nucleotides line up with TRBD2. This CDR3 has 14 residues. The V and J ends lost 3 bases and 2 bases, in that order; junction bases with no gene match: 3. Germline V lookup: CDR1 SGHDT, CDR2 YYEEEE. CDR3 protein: CASSSTSGTYEQYF. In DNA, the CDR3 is TGTGCCAGCAGCTCGACTAGCGGCACCTACGAGCAGTACTTC.

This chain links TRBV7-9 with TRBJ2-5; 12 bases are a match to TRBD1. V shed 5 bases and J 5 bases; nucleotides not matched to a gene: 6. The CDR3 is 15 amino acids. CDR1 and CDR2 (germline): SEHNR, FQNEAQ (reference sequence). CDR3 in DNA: TGTGCCAGCAGCCTCGGGACAGGGGGCGCTGAGACCCAGTACTTC. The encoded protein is CASSLGTGGAETQYF.